This TCR beta chain derives from a study of beta chain features in type 1 diabetes. General study results and limits: There was a moderate but significant shortening of TCRB CDR3s in all four CD4+ subsets of Type 1 diabetes patients.

The CDR3 extends over 18 amino acids. In its sample, this clone was seen a few times. The antigen remains unidentified. Expressed TCRB transcripts were sequenced after all isolated RNA was converted to cDNA. The table came from immunoSEQ multiplex PCR; TCRdb's copy has only in-frame clones and leaves some out. The repertoire holds about 340,000 clones, with roughly 13% as singletons. The V gene is TRBV21-1, the J gene TRBJ2-6; TRBD2 is the table's D call and was not checked against the DNA. TRBV21-1 represents a pseudogene. The receptor comes from a woman between 18 and 29 years old with type 1 diabetes. Source material: naive CD4+ T cells from blood. The CDR3 reads CASSKDPSGRGGANVLTF. The CDR3 DNA reads as TGTGCCAGCAGCAAAGACCCTAGCGGGAGGGGTGGGGCCAACGTCCTGACTTTC.